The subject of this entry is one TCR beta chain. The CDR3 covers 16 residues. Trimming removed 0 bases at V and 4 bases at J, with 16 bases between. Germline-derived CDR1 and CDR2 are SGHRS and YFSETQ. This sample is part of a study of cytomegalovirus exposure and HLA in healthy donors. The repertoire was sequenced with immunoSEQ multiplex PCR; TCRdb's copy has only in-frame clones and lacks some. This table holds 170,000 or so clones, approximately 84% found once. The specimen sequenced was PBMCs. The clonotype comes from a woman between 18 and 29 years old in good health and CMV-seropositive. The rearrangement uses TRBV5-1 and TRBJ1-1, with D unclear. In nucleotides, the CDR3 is TGCGCCAGCAGCTTGGAGCCGGGGATACCGGGCACTGAAGCTTTCTTT. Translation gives CASSLEPGIPGTEAFF.